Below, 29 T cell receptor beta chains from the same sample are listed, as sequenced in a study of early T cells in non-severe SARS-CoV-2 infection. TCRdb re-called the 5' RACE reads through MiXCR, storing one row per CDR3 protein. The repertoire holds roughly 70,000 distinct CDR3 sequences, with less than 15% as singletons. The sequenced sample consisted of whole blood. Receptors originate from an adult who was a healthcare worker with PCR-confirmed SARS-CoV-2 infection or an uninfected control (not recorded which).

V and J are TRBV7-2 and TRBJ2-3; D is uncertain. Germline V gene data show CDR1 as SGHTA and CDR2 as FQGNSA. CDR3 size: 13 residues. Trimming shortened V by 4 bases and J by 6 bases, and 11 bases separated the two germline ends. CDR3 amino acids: CASSSPNEDTQYF. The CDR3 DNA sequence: TGTGCCAGCAGCTCGCCGAACGAGGATACGCAGTATTTT.

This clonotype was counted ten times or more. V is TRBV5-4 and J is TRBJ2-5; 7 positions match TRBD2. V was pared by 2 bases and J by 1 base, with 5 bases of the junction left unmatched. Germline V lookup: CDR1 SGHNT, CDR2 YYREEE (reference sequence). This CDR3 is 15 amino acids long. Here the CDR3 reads CASSFGGRAQETQYF. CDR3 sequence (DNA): TGTGCCAGCAGCTTCGGGGGGAGGGCCCAAGAGACCCAGTACTTC.

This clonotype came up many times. The CDR3 region is CASSIDWTNEQFF. The DNA of the CDR3 is TGTGCCAGTAGTATAGATTGGACCAATGAGCAGTTCTTC. V is TRBV19 and J is TRBJ2-1; D gene uncertain. The CDR3 loop spans 13 amino acids. Trimming left V 0 bases short and J 6 bases short, with 6 bases between. The germline gives CDR1 LNHDA, CDR2 SQIVND (reference sequence). Supplemented by reference TRBV19 and TRBJ2-1, the full variable domain reads DGGITQSPKYLFRKEGQNVTLSCEQNLNHDAMYWYRQDPGQGLRLIYYSQIVNDFQKGDIAEGYSVSREKKESFPLTVTSAQKNPTAFYLCASSIDWTNEQFFGPGTRLTVL.

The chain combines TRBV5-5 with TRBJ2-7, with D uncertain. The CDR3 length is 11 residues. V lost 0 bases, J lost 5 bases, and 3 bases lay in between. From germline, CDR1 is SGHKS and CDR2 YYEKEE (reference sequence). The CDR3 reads CASSLGDEQYF. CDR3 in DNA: TGTGCCAGCAGCTTGGGCGACGAGCAGTACTTC. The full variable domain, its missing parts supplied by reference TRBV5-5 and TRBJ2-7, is DAGVTQSPTHLIKTRGQQVTLRCSPISGHKSVSWYQQVLGQGPQFIFQYYEKEERGRGNFPDRFSARQFPNYSSELNVNALLLGDSALYLCASSLGDEQYFGPGTRLTVT.

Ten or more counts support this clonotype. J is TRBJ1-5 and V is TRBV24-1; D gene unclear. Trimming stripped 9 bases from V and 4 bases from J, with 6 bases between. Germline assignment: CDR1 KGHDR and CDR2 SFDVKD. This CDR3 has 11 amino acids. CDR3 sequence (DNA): TGTGCCACCGGAACTAATCAGCCCCAGCATTTT. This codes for CATGTNQPQHF.

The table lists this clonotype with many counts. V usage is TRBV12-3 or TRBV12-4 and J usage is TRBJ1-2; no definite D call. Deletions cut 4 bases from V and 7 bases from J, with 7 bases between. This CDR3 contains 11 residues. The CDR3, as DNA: TGTGCCAGCAGTTCCGGAGTTGGCTACACCTTC. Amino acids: CASSSGVGYTF.

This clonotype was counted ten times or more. CDR3 residues: CASSLSKKRSGGADTQYF. The CDR3 DNA follows: TGTGCCAGCAGTTTATCGAAGAAAAGGAGCGGTGGGGCAGATACGCAGTATTTT. The chain is built from TRBV27 and TRBJ2-3, with a tentative D call TRBD2 (5 bases). Germline-derived CDR1 and CDR2 are MNHEY and SMNVEV (reference sequence). Trimming stripped 0 bases from V and 4 bases from J, with 20 bases between. The CDR3 is made up of 18 amino acids.

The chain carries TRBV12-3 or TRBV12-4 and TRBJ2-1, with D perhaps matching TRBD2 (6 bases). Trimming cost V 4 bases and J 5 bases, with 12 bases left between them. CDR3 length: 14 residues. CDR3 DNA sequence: TGTGCCAGCAGTTCGGGAGCCCCCCACAATGAGCAGTTCTTC. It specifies CASSSGAPHNEQFF.

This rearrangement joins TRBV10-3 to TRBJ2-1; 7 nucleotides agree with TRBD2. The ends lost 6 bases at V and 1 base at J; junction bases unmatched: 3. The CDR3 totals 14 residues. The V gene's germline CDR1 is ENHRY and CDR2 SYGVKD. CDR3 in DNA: TGTGCCATCAGCCCCGGGAGGTCCTACAATGAGCAGTTCTTC. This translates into CAISPGRSYNEQFF.

The CDR3 sequence: CSARMGAGGGELFF. The CDR3 region has the DNA TGCAGTGCTAGAATGGGGGCTGGTGGCGGGGAGCTGTTTTTT. The genes are TRBV20-1 and TRBJ2-2; maybe TRBD1 (6 bases). Trimming shortened V by 2 bases and J by 7 bases, and 14 bases separated the two germline ends. The CDR3 contains 14 residues. The V gene's germline CDR1 is DFQATT and CDR2 SNEGSKA (reference sequence).

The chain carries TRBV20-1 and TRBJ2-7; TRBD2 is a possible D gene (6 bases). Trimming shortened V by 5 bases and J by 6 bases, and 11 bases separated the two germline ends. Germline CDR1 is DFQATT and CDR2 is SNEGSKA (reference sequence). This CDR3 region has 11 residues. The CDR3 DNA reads TGCAGTGCTTGGGACTCCCCCGAGCAGTACTTC. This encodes CSAWDSPEQYF.

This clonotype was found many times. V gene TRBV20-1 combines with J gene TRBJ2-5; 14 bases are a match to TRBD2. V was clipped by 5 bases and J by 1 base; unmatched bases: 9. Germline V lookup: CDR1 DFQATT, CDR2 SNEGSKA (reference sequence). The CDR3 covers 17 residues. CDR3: CSAGRTSGGPTQETQYF. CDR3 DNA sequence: TGCAGTGCTGGGAGGACTAGCGGGGGGCCAACCCAAGAGACCCAGTACTTC.

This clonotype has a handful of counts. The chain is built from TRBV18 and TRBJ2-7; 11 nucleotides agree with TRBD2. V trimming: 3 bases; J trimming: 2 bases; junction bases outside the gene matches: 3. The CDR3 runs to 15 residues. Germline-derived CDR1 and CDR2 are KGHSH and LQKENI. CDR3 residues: CASSPGLAVPYEQYF. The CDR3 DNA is TGTGCCAGCTCACCGGGACTAGCGGTCCCCTACGAGCAGTACTTC.

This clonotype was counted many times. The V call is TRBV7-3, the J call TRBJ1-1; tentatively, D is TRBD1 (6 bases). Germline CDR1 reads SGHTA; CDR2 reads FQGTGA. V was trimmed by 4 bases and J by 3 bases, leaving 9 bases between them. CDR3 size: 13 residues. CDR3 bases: TGTGCCAGCAGCTCACAGGGAGACACTGAAGCTTTCTTT. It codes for CASSSQGDTEAFF.

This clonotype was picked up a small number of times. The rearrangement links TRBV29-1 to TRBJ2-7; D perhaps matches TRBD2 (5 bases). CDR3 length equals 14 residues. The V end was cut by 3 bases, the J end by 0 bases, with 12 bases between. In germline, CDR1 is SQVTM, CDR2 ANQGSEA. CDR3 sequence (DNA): TGCAGCGTTGAGGAGCGGCAACCCTCCTACGAGCAGTACTTC. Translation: CSVEERQPSYEQYF.

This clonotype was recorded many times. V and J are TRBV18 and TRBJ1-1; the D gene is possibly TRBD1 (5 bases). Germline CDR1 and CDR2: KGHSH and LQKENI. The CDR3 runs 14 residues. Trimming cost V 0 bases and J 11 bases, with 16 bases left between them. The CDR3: CASSPPGQGSFAFF. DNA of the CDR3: TGTGCCAGCTCACCACCGGGGCAGGGTTCGTTCGCTTTCTTT.

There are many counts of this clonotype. The CDR3 DNA is TGTGCCAGCAGCTTAGACGCTCTCTATGGCTACACCTTC. It codes for CASSLDALYGYTF. The V gene is TRBV5-5, the J gene TRBJ1-2, with D hard to call. In germline, CDR1 is SGHKS, CDR2 YYEKEE (reference sequence). V lost 2 bases and J lost 4, with 9 bases in between. This CDR3 is 13 amino acids long.

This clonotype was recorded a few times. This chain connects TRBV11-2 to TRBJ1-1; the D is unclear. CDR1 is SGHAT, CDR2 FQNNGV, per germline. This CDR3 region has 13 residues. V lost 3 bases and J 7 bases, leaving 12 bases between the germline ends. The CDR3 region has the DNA TGTGCCAGCAGCTTCTCCGGGCGGAGTGAAGCTTTCTTT. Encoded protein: CASSFSGRSEAFF.

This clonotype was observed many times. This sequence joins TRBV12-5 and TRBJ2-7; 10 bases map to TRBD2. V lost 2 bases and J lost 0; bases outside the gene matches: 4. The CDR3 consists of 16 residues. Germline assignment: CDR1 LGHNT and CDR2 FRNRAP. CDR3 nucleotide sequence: TGTGCTAGTGGTTTGACGACTAGCGGGCCCTCCTACGAGCAGTACTTC. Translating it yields CASGLTTSGPSYEQYF.

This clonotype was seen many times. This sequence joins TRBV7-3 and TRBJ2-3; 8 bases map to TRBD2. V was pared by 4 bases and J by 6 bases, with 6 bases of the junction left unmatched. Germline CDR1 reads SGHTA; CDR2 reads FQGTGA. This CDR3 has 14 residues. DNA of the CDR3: TGTGCCAGCAGCTCGGGACTAGAAGGCGATACGCAGTATTTT. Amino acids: CASSSGLEGDTQYF.

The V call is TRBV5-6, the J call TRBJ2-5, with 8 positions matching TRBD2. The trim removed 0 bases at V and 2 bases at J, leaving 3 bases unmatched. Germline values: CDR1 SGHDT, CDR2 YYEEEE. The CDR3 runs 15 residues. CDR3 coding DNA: TGTGCCAGCAGCTTGGAGCGGGGGCATCAAGAGACCCAGTACTTC. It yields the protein CASSLERGHQETQYF.

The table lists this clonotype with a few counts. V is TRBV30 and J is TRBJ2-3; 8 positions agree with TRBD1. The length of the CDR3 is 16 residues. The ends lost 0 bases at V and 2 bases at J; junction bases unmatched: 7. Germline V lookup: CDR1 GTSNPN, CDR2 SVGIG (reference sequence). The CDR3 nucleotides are TGTGCCTGGAGTGTTTGGCGGGACAGGATCACAGATACGCAGTATTTT. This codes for CAWSVWRDRITDTQYF.

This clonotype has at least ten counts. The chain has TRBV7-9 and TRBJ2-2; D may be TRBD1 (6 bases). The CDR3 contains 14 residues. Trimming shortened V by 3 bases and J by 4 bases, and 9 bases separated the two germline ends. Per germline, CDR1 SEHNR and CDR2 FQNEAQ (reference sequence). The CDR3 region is CASSFRGSTGELFF. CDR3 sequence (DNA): TGTGCCAGCAGCTTCAGGGGTAGCACCGGGGAGCTGTTTTTT.

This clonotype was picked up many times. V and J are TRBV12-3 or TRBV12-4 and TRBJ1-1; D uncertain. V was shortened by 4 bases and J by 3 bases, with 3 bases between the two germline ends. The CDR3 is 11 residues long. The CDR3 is CASSSYTEAFF. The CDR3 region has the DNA TGTGCCAGCAGTTCTTACACTGAAGCTTTCTTT.

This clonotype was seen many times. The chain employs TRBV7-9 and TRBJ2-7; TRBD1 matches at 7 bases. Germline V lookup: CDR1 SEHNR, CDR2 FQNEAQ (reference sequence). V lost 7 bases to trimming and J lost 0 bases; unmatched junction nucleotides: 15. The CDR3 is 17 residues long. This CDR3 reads CASKSIGTALSSYEQYF. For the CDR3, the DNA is TGTGCCAGCAAATCAATAGGGACAGCCCTAAGCTCCTACGAGCAGTACTTC.

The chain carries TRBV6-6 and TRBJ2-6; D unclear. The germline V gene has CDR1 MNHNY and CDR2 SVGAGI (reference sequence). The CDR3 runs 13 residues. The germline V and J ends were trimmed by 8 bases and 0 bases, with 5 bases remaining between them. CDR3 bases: TGTGCCAGCCATAGCTCTGGGGCCAACGTCCTGACTTTC. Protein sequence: CASHSSGANVLTF.

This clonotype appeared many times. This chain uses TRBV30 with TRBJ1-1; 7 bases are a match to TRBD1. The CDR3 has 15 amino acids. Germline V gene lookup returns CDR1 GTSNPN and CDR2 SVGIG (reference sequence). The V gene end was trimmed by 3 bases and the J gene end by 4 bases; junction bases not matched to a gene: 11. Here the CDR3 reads CAWRVAGGLITEAFF. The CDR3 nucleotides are TGTGCCTGGAGAGTCGCAGGGGGACTTATCACTGAAGCTTTCTTT.

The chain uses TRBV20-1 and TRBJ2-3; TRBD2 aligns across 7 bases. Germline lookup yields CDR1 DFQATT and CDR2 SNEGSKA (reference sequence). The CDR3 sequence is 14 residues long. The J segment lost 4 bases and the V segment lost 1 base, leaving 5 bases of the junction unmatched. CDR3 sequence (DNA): TGCAGTGCTAGAGGCGGGAGTGCGCCAGATACGCAGTATTTT. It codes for CSARGGSAPDTQYF.

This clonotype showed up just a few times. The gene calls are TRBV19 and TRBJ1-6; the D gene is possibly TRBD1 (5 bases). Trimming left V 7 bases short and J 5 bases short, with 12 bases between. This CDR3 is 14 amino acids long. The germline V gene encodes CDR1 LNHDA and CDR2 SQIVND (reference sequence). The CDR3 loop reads CASKWQGNNSPLHF. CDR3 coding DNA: TGTGCCAGTAAATGGCAGGGCAATAATTCACCCCTCCACTTT.